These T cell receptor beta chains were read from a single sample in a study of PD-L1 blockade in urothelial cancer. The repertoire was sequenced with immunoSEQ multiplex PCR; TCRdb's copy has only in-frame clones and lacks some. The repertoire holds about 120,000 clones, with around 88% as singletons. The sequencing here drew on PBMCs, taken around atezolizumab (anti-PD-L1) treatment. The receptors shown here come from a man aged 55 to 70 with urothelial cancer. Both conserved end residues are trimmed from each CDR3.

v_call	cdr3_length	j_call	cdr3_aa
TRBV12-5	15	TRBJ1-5	ASGSGPGGVGNQPQH
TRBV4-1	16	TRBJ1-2	ASSQDATPGQGMNGYT
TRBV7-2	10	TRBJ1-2	ASSKNSYGYT
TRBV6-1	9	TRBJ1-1	ASSEAAGQW
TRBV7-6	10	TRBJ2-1	ASSSRYNEQF
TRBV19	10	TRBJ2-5	ASKDRLETQY
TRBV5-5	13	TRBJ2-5	ASSSGLALQETQY
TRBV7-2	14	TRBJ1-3	ASSYQLAGVGNTIY
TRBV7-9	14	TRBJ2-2	ASSLESGAGTGELF
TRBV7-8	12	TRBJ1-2	ASSRGVAGYGYT
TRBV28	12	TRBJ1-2	ASSYIGGNYGYT
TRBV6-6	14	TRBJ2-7	ASSYSGLAGTYEQY
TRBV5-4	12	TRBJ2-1	ASSPGLEDNEQF
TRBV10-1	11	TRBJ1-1	ASSWARNTEAF
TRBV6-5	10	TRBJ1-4	ASRSINEKLF
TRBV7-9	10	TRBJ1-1	ASSPGGTEAF
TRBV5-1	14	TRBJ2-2	ASSLDTSGRTGELF
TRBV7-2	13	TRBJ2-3	ASSLGPGIVDTQY
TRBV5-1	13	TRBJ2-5	ASSFSPRAQETQY
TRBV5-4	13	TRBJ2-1	ASSRPSGPYNEQF
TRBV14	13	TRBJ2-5	ASSRLTSGLETQY
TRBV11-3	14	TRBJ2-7	ASSLFEYGGAHEQY
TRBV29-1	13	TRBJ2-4	SVATAIGAKNIQY
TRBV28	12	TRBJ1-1	ASSLRTGGTEAF
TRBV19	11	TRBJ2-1	ASSIDASIEQF
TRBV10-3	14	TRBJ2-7	AISESGTGDTYEQY
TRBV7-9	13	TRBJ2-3	ASSLPSGGTDTQY
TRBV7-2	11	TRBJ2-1	ASSLSASGIRF
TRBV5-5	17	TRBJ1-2	ASSAGERGAAYLGEGYT
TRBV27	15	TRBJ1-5	ASSLSWPGQTYQPQH